The 27 T cell receptor beta chains listed next were all sequenced from one sample in a study of cytomegalovirus exposure and HLA in healthy donors. Vbeta (60) and Jbeta (13) primers were used in the PCR. Generated by immunoSEQ multiplex PCR, the TCRdb table keeps only in-frame clones and is missing some. The table includes under 110,000 clones, 60% to 80% detected once. Source material: PBMCs. Source of these receptors: a boy aged 5 to 17 in good health and CMV-seronegative.

The J gene is TRBJ1-1, the V gene TRBV9; D uncertain. Germline V lookup: CDR1 SGDLS, CDR2 YYNGEE. Trimming removed 1 base from V and 7 bases from J, with 11 bases in between. CDR3 length: 13 amino acids. CDR3 bases: TGTGCCAGCAGCGTATTACAGTTTGGTGAAGCTTTCTTT. Protein sequence: CASSVLQFGEAFF.

The rearrangement joins TRBV7-9 to TRBJ1-1; the D is unclear. The CDR3 sequence is 12 residues long. The germline gives CDR1 SEHNR, CDR2 FQNEAQ (reference sequence). The V and J ends lost 1 base and 11 bases respectively, with 11 bases between them. This chain's CDR3 is CASSLETSGAFF. The CDR3 DNA is TGTGCCAGCAGCTTAGAGACCTCGGGGGCTTTCTTT.

This clone showed up just once. The genes are TRBV6-6 and TRBJ2-7; the match to TRBD2 covers 13 bases. The CDR3 runs 16 residues. V lost 5 bases and J lost 3; bases outside the gene matches: 7. Germline V gene data show CDR1 as MNHNY and CDR2 as SVGAGI (reference sequence). CDR3 sequence reads: CASSGGLAGIGYEQYF. CDR3 in DNA: TGTGCCAGCAGTGGGGGACTAGCGGGAATCGGCTACGAGCAGTACTTC.

This clone was observed a few times. V and J are TRBV7-9 and TRBJ1-1; 8 nucleotides match TRBD1. This CDR3 spans 17 amino acids. In germline, CDR1 is SEHNR, CDR2 FQNEAQ (reference sequence). J lost 4 bases, V lost 1 base, and 11 bases had no gene match. CDR3 sequence reads: CASSLGTGRRLGTEAFF. DNA for the CDR3: TGTGCCAGCAGCTTAGGGACAGGGCGGAGGCTGGGCACTGAAGCTTTCTTT.

The chain links TRBV28 to TRBJ1-1; 11 bases are a match to TRBD1. J lost 7 bases, V lost 4 bases, and 8 bases had no gene match. CDR3 size: 15 residues. Per germline, CDR1 MDHEN and CDR2 SYDVKM. CDR3 bases: TGTGCCAGCAGTTCCCCCGGGACAGGGGGTGTTGAAGCTTTCTTT. Amino acid sequence: CASSSPGTGGVEAFF.

This clone was seen just once. The V gene is TRBV5-1, the J gene TRBJ2-1; TRBD2 matches 12 bases. Losses at the gene ends were 4 bases for V and 8 bases for J; bases not matched to a gene: 7. Germline CDR1 reads SGHRS; CDR2 reads YFSETQ. The CDR3 runs to 15 residues. In DNA, the CDR3 is TGCGCCAGCAGCGCCGCTAGCGGGGGGGCCGATGAGCAGTTCTTC. Its translation: CASSAASGGADEQFF.

The chain links TRBV10-3 to TRBJ2-1; possibly TRBD2 for D (5 bases). The germline V gene encodes CDR1 ENHRY and CDR2 SYGVKD. CDR3 length: 16 amino acids. The V gene lost 7 bases and the J gene lost 0 bases, with 16 bases spanning the gap. The CDR3 sequence: CAINDRGPSSYNEQFF. CDR3 in DNA: TGTGCCATCAACGATCGCGGGCCGAGCTCCTACAATGAGCAGTTCTTC.

The rearrangement uses TRBV19 and TRBJ1-2; TRBD1 matches 7 bases. The CDR3 totals 14 residues. V lost 8 bases, J lost 8 bases, and 14 bases stayed unmatched. Germline-derived CDR1 and CDR2 are LNHDA and SQIVND (reference sequence). For the CDR3, the DNA is TGTGCCAGTTATACCCGGACAGGCGCGAAAGGCTACACCTTC. This sequence encodes CASYTRTGAKGYTF.

This clone was seen just once. CDR3 nucleotide sequence: TGTGCCAGCAGCTTTAGCTCTGGAAACACCATATATTTT. Encoded protein: CASSFSSGNTIYF. The chain couples TRBV5-4 to TRBJ1-3; D call uncertain. The CDR3 runs to 13 residues. V was trimmed by 2 bases and J by 0 bases, leaving 3 bases between them. CDR1 is SGHNT and CDR2 is YYREEE in the germline V gene (reference sequence).

The chain recombines TRBV21-1 with TRBJ1-4. TRBV21-1 is listed as a pseudogene. The CDR3 length is 15 residues. The CDR3 protein is CASSKGGFLNEKLFF. The CDR3 nucleotides are TGTGCCAGCAGCAAAGGAGGGTTCCTTAATGAAAAACTGTTTTTT.

This chain uses TRBV19 with TRBJ1-2, with D tentatively TRBD1 (6 bases). V gave up 4 bases and J gave up 8 bases, with 20 bases separating them. CDR1 and CDR2 (germline): LNHDA, SQIVND (reference sequence). There are 15 residues in the CDR3. This CDR3 reads CASSSLYRDAGGYTF. CDR3 nucleotide sequence: TGTGCCAGTAGTAGCCTCTACAGGGATGCGGGCGGCTACACCTTC.

This clone has only a few counts. The chain is built from TRBV7-9 and TRBJ1-2; a weak D match, TRBD1 (5 bases). Germline V gives CDR1 SEHNR, CDR2 FQNEAQ (reference sequence). Trimming stripped 1 base from V and 8 bases from J, with 14 bases between. This CDR3 contains 14 residues. CDR3 protein: CASSLEAGLYGYTF. As DNA, the CDR3 is TGTGCCAGCAGCTTAGAGGCAGGGTTATACGGCTACACCTTC.

The rearrangement joins TRBV30 to TRBJ2-5; 7 nucleotides match TRBD2. Germline V gene lookup returns CDR1 GTSNPN and CDR2 SVGIG (reference sequence). There are 12 residues in the CDR3. Unmatched junction bases numbered 2, after V lost 2 bases and J lost 5 bases. CDR3 sequence: CAWSTSEETQYF. The CDR3 bases are TGTGCCTGGAGTACTAGCGAGGAGACCCAGTACTTC.

The V and J genes are TRBV10-3 and TRBJ1-5, with TRBD1 matching 7 bases. The germline gives CDR1 ENHRY, CDR2 SYGVKD. This CDR3 is built from 13 residues. The junction had 6 bases not matched to a gene; V was cut back by 10 bases and J by 3 bases. CDR3 sequence reads: CATQTGVNQPQHF. CDR3 DNA: TGTGCCACTCAAACAGGGGTCAATCAGCCCCAGCATTTT.

V is TRBV30 and J is TRBJ2-5; tentative D call: TRBD2 (6 bases). Per germline, CDR1 GTSNPN and CDR2 SVGIG (reference sequence). The CDR3 has 14 residues. Trimming cost V 5 bases and J 4 bases, with 17 bases left between them. CDR3 loop: CAWGLGGKGETQYF. DNA for the CDR3: TGTGCCTGGGGCCTTGGCGGGAAGGGAGAGACCCAGTACTTC.

This clone was recorded a few times. This chain links TRBV5-4 with TRBJ1-5; no clear D gene. V lost 4 bases, J lost 7 bases, and 9 bases lay in between. The CDR3 length is 12 residues. CDR1 and CDR2 (germline): SGHNT, YYREEE (reference sequence). The CDR3 loop reads CASSLPGQPQHF. CDR3 DNA sequence: TGTGCCAGCAGCCTCCCGGGACAGCCCCAGCATTTT.

This rearrangement joins TRBV10-3 to TRBJ2-7; 10 nucleotides agree with TRBD1. Germline CDR1 reads ENHRY; CDR2 reads SYGVKD. The trim removed 2 bases at V and 1 base at J, leaving 5 bases unmatched. CDR3 size: 16 residues. CDR3: CAISERGQGFSYEQYF. The CDR3 nucleotides read TGTGCCATCAGTGAGCGGGGACAGGGGTTTTCCTACGAGCAGTACTTC.

This clone was seen once. The chain's CDR3 is CASSPARGRTDTQYF. The CDR3 DNA sequence: TGTGCCAGCAGTCCCGCCAGGGGACGCACAGATACGCAGTATTTT. The chain joins TRBV6-1 to TRBJ2-3; weak D call: TRBD1 (6 bases). V lost 5 bases, J lost 1 base, and 13 bases lay in between. This CDR3 contains 15 residues. Germline loops: CDR1 MNHNS, CDR2 SASEGT.

This chain connects TRBV2 to TRBJ1-1; D might be TRBD1 (6 bases). V was cut by 10 bases and J by 0 bases, with 12 bases left in between. Germline V CDR1 and CDR2: SNHLY, FYNNEI. The CDR3 runs to 13 residues. Here the CDR3 reads CATQDSLNTEAFF. CDR3 nucleotide sequence: TGTGCCACCCAGGACAGTTTGAACACTGAAGCTTTCTTT.

The rearrangement links TRBV6-6 to TRBJ2-7; 7 bases fit TRBD2. J lost 3 bases, V lost 6 bases, and 11 bases had no gene match. Germline V CDR1 and CDR2: MNHNY, SVGAGI (reference sequence). The CDR3 is made up of 15 amino acids. CDR3 residues: CASRGGIDHLYEQYF. CDR3 sequence (DNA): TGTGCCAGCAGGGGGGGGATCGACCATCTCTACGAGCAGTACTTC.

The chain couples TRBV30 to TRBJ2-1, with D possibly being TRBD1 (6 bases). CDR1 GTSNPN and CDR2 SVGIG come from the germline V gene (reference sequence). Trimming removed 3 bases from V and 1 base from J, with 13 bases in between. The CDR3 is 15 residues long. CDR3 residues: CAWSLDSSSYNEQFF. CDR3 bases: TGTGCCTGGAGCCTGGACAGTTCTTCCTACAATGAGCAGTTCTTC. The whole variable domain, remainder taken from reference TRBV30 and TRBJ2-1, is SQTIHQWPATLVQPVGSPLSLECTVEGTSNPNLYWYRQAAGRGLQLLFYSVGIGQISSEVPQNLSASRPQDRQFILSSKKLLLSDSGFYLCAWSLDSSSYNEQFFGPGTRLTVL.

The chain carries TRBV30 and TRBJ1-1; D uncertain. The germline V gene has CDR1 GTSNPN and CDR2 SVGIG (reference sequence). This CDR3 comprises 11 residues. The V end was cut by 2 bases, the J end by 3 bases, with 4 bases between. CDR3 sequence: CAWSSYTEAFF. The CDR3 DNA follows: TGTGCCTGGAGTTCCTACACTGAAGCTTTCTTT. The whole variable domain, remainder taken from reference TRBV30 and TRBJ1-1, is SQTIHQWPATLVQPVGSPLSLECTVEGTSNPNLYWYRQAAGRGLQLLFYSVGIGQISSEVPQNLSASRPQDRQFILSSKKLLLSDSGFYLCAWSSYTEAFFGQGTRLTVV.

This clone appeared once. V gene TRBV27 combines with J gene TRBJ2-7; 8 nucleotides match TRBD1. Losses at the gene ends were 6 bases for V and 3 bases for J; bases not matched to a gene: 13. Germline V gene data show CDR1 as MNHEY and CDR2 as SMNVEV (reference sequence). CDR3 length equals 16 residues. CDR3 coding DNA: TGTGCCAGCAGCCAAGGACAGGGAGGTCGTTACTACGAGCAGTACTTC. Its translation: CASSQGQGGRYYEQYF.

The CDR3 sequence is CASSLVGREGVETQYF. The CDR3 DNA reads as TGTGCCAGCAGCTTAGTGGGTAGGGAGGGAGTAGAGACCCAGTACTTC. This chain links TRBV7-2 with TRBJ2-5; 7 bases agree with TRBD2. With V trimmed by 1 base and J by 4 bases, 9 bases remained unmatched. The CDR3 length is 16 residues. The germline CDR1 and CDR2 sequences are SGHTA and FQGNSA.

In this sample, this clone turned up a few times. The chain recombines TRBV15 with TRBJ1-6; the D gene is possibly TRBD1 (6 bases). CDR3 length equals 15 residues. Trimming stripped 0 bases from V and 10 bases from J, with 13 bases between. CDR1 LNHNV and CDR2 YYDKDF come from the germline V gene (reference sequence). The CDR3 protein is CATSREGTGQSPLHF. The CDR3 DNA follows: TGTGCCACCAGCAGAGAAGGAACAGGGCAGTCACCCCTCCACTTT.

This rearrangement joins TRBV7-2 to TRBJ2-7, with 8 positions matching TRBD2. In germline, CDR1 is SGHTA, CDR2 FQGNSA. The V and J ends lost 1 base and 6 bases, in that order; junction bases with no gene match: 5. CDR3 length: 14 amino acids. The CDR3 here is CASSLGTSSFEQYF. As DNA, the CDR3 is TGTGCCAGCAGCTTAGGGACTAGCTCTTTCGAGCAGTACTTC.

The chain links TRBV7-2 to TRBJ2-1; 7 bases fit TRBD2. Germline values: CDR1 SGHTA, CDR2 FQGNSA. The CDR3 has 17 amino acids. J lost 0 bases, V lost 5 bases, and 10 bases had no gene match. The CDR3 spells CASSRPNTGGSYNEQFF. The CDR3 DNA reads TGTGCCAGCAGCCGCCCCAACACGGGAGGCTCCTACAATGAGCAGTTCTTC.